This T cell receptor beta chain was captured by sequencing in a study of human T cells and chemical hapten exposure. The wider study: On about 2 cm by about 2 cm of upper inner arm skin, sensitization was performed with 2% DPC. Points from the study as a whole: Compared with pre-sensitization or healthy control sets, expanded TCRs clustered more. TCRs above 1 in 1000 frequency stayed constant with DPC sensitization.

After removal of 7 bases from V and 7 bases from J, the junction contained 4 bases not matched to a gene. Germline CDR1 SQVTM, CDR2 ANQGSEA. The CDR3 runs 11 residues. TCRdb itself ran the RACE reads through MiXCR, one entry per CDR3 protein. The repertoire consists of roughly 380,000 distinct CDR3 sequences, with about 5.1% occurring once and the leading ten covering just over 2.5%. In its sample, this clonotype was seen many times. Its antigen is not identified. Noted time point: pre-sensitization, week 0. Specified treatment: therapeutic diphenylcyclopropenone sensitization with weekly scalp DPC. Alopecia patients between 18 and 70 years old and suitable for DPC were used as donors.

Sequencing was performed on whole blood, taken in connection with sensitization to the hapten diphenylcyclopropenone (DPC). This receptor was identified in a woman aged 45-65 years with alopecia areata. Some clones in this sample may be carry-over from other donors' samples. V gene TRBV29-1 combines with J gene TRBJ1-2; 9 bases line up with TRBD1. This CDR3 is CSGTGGGGYTF. CDR3 nucleotides: TGCAGCGGAACAGGGGGCGGTGGCTACACCTTC. Full variable domain (remainder filled in from reference TRBV29-1 and TRBJ1-2): SAVISQKPSRDICQRGTSLTIQCQVDSQVTMMFWYRQQPGQSLTLIATANQGSEATYESGFVIDKFPISRPNLTFSTLTVSNMSPEDSSIYLCSGTGGGGYTFGSGTRLTVV.